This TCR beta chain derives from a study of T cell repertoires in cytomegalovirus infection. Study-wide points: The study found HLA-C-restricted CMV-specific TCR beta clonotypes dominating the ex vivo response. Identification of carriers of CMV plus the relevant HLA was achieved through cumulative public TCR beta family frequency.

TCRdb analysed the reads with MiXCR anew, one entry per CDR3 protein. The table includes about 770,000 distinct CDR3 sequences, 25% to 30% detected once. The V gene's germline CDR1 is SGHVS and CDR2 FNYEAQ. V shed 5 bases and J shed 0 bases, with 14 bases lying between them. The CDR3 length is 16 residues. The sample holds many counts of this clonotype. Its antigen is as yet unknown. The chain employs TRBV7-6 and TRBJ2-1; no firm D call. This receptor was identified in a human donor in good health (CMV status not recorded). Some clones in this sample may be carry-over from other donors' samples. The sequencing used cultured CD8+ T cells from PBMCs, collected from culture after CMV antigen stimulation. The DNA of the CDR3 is TGTGCCAGCAGCGCCCTAGGACCGAGCTCCTACAATGAGCAGTTCTTC. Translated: CASSALGPSSYNEQFF.